Below, 7 T cell receptor beta chains from the same sample are listed, as sequenced in a study of blood T cell repertoires in COVID-19. Produced via immunoSEQ multiplex PCR; TCRdb's table is partial and in-frame only. The data show about 260,000 clones, 84% seen once. The sequenced sample was peripheral blood. These receptors came from a woman aged 40-49 years who had recovered from COVID-19.

The chain combines TRBV6-5 with TRBJ2-1; TRBD1 agrees at 9 bases. This CDR3 has 14 amino acids. Germline CDR1 is MNHEY and CDR2 is SVGAGI. After removal of 6 bases from V and 4 bases from J, the junction contained 4 bases not matched to a gene. CDR3 sequence (DNA): TGTGCCAGCAGCGGACAGGGGCTTTACAATGAGCAGTTCTTC. Translated, it gives CASSGQGLYNEQFF.

The chain is built from TRBV4-1 and TRBJ2-7, with 8 bases lining up with TRBD1. The CDR3 has 15 residues. Germline CDR1 and CDR2: MGHRA and YSYEKL. J lost 4 bases, V lost 1 base, and 6 bases had no gene match. The CDR3 DNA is TGCGCCAGCAGCCAAGCCAGGACAGGGAATTACGAGCAGTACTTC. Protein product: CASSQARTGNYEQYF.

A single count supports this clone. The chain has TRBV27 and TRBJ1-2; 9 bases line up with TRBD1. This CDR3 spans 16 amino acids. Germline assignment: CDR1 MNHEY and CDR2 SMNVEV (reference sequence). With V trimmed by 0 bases and J by 4 bases, 6 bases remained unmatched. The CDR3, as DNA: TGTGCCAGCAGTTTATCGCGGGACAGGGTCGCCTATGGCTACACCTTC. Translating gives CASSLSRDRVAYGYTF.

The chain recombines TRBV11-3 with TRBJ1-6; no clear D. V lost 2 bases and J 8 bases, leaving 16 bases between the germline ends. CDR1 SGHNT and CDR2 YENEEA come from the germline V gene. CDR3 length: 16 residues. CDR3 bases: TGTGCCAGCAGCTTACTCCGACGGCCGGAGGATTCACCCCTCCACTTT. This codes for CASSLLRRPEDSPLHF.

The chain couples TRBV5-1 to TRBJ1-1; D might be TRBD1 (5 bases). The germline V gene has CDR1 SGHRS and CDR2 YFSETQ. With 4 bases removed from V and 0 bases from J, the gap between germline ends came to 10 bases. This CDR3 region has 14 residues. CDR3 sequence reads: CASSATDMNTEAFF. In DNA form, the CDR3 reads TGCGCCAGCAGCGCGACAGATATGAACACTGAAGCTTTCTTT.

V gene TRBV7-8 combines with J gene TRBJ2-3, with a weak D call TRBD1 (6 bases). Germline CDR1 is SGHVS and CDR2 is FQNEAQ. V lost 0 bases and J lost 0, with 13 bases in between. This CDR3 is built from 17 residues. The CDR3 DNA is TGTGCCAGCAGCTTAGCGAGGGGGAGTTATAGCACAGATACGCAGTATTTT. This sequence encodes CASSLARGSYSTDTQYF.

The J gene is TRBJ1-3, the V gene TRBV5-1, with a possible D match to TRBD1 (5 bases). Trimming took off 0 bases at V and 3 bases at J, with 13 bases between the two ends. CDR1 is SGHRS and CDR2 is YFSETQ in the germline V gene. The CDR3 totals 16 residues. CDR3 coding DNA: TGCGCCAGCAGCTTGGCCGGCGCAAGGGGTGGAAACACCATATATTTT. This codes for CASSLAGARGGNTIYF.